This T cell receptor beta chain was retrieved from a study of cytomegalovirus exposure and HLA in healthy donors. The protocol was immunoSEQ multiplex PCR, while the TCRdb copy is restricted to in-frame clones and leaves out a portion. Altogether about 140,000 clones are present, around 90% being singletons, with the ten largest covering around 10%. V was clipped by 5 bases and J by 7 bases, with 12 bases between them. Germline V gene data show CDR1 as SGHDT and CDR2 as YYEEEE. The CDR3 has 12 residues. Material for sequencing was PBMCs. The rearrangement uses TRBV5-6 and TRBJ1-2; no clear D. The receptor comes from a young man in good health and CMV-seropositive. The CDR3 region is CASRALRGGYTF. The CDR3 DNA sequence: TGTGCCAGCAGAGCTTTGCGGGGTGGCTACACCTTC.